The T cell receptor (beta chain) described here comes from a study of CD8+CD57+ T cells in acquired aplastic anemia. Turning to the study itself: Yields of DNA that came from sorted CD4+ and CD8+ cells averaged roughly 3.2 ug.

Study-wide findings and caveats: Patients had approximately 29 CD8+ CDR3 sequences in common with controls (the shared set). Statistical testing detected no significant gap in CD8+ Simpson's diversity between patients and controls.

The CDR3 is 16 residues long. V was pared by 4 bases and J by 6 bases, with 10 bases of the junction left unmatched. In germline, CDR1 is KGHDR, CDR2 SFDVKD. Concerning this clonotype: Antigen specificity is unknown.

Profiles of TCR beta VDJ and CDR3 were generated from a genomic DNA template. A single record per CDR3 protein comes from TCRdb applying MiXCR to the reads. The sample carries over 45,000 distinct CDR3 sequences, about 78% recorded once. The sample comprised sorted CD4+, CD8+, or CD8+CD57+ T cells (not recorded which) from PBMCs. This chain links TRBV24-1 with TRBJ1-2; 10 nucleotides match TRBD1. The clonotype was recovered from a human donor in good health, serving as a control. The CDR3 DNA is TGTGCCACCAGTGAACGACAGGGGGCAGGAGCTGATGGCTACACCTTC. Protein product: CATSERQGAGADGYTF.